What follows is one TCR beta chain and its context. Its antigen remains unknown. TCRdb reprocessed the 5' RACE reads with MiXCR, giving one entry per CDR3 protein. The table records about 190,000 distinct CDR3 sequences, approximately 20% of them present only once. V gave up 2 bases and J gave up 2 bases, with 10 bases separating them. This CDR3 contains 14 residues. Germline V gene sequence: CDR1 DFQATT, CDR2 SNEGSKA (reference sequence). The data originate from a study of T-cell memory formation after mild COVID-19. About the research overall: TCR clusters were mostly donor specific.

Study-wide results and caveats: Memory cells collected pre-infection included some clones that later responded, suggesting cross-reactive memory joined. Mainly in CM and EM were contracting CD4+ clones; CD8+ were in EMRA.

The gene calls are TRBV20-1 and TRBJ2-1; no reliable D call. The TCR was taken from an adult woman who had mild COVID-19 (a few samples of this study predate the infection). Cell type and time point are not known. The sequencing input was PBMCs or a T cell subset sorted from them (not recorded which). This CDR3 is CSARYGRTYNEQFF. The CDR3 bases are TGCAGTGCTAGATATGGCAGGACCTACAATGAGCAGTTCTTC.